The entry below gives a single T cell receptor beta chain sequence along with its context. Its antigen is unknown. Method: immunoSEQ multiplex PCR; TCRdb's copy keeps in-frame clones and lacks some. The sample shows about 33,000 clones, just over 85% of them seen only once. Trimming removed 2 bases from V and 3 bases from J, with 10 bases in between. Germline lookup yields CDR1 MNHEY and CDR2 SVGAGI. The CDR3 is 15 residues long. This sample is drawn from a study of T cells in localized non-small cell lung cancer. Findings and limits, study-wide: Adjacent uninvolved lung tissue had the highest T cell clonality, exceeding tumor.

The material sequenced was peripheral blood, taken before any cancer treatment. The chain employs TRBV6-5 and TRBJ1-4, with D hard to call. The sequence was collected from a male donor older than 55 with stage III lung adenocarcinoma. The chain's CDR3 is CASSYQPGSNEKLFF. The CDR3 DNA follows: TGTGCCAGCAGTTACCAACCAGGCTCTAATGAAAAACTGTTTTTT.